The 18 T cell receptor beta chains presented below share a single source sample, sequenced in a study of shared clonotypes between healthy human individuals. Libraries were prepared by immunoSEQ multiplex PCR; TCRdb keeps only in-frame clonotypes and omits some of them. The table has over a million clones, approximately 80% seen once; the top ten hold roughly 0.61%. The sequenced sample consisted of memory CD4+ T cells from PBMCs. Subset indicated: CD45RA-negative fraction. All receptors come from a man between 18 and 35 years old in good health. Some clones in this sample may be carry-over from other donors' samples.

The chain joins TRBV28 to TRBJ2-4, with TRBD2 identical over 7 bases. This CDR3 region has 14 residues. Germline V gene lookup returns CDR1 MDHEN and CDR2 SYDVKM. The ends lost 2 bases at V and 15 bases at J; junction bases unmatched: 13. For the CDR3, the DNA is TGTGCCAGCAGTTTACCCGATGAGGGGAGGGTTATGTACTTC. It encodes CASSLPDEGRVMYF.

The genes are TRBV2 and TRBJ2-1; D ambiguous. The CDR3 sequence is 14 residues long. Germline CDR1 is SNHLY and CDR2 is FYNNEI. Trimming left V 2 bases short and J 0 bases short, with 5 bases between. CDR3 sequence reads: CASSETVSYNEQFF. DNA of the CDR3: TGTGCCAGCAGTGAAACGGTCTCCTACAATGAGCAGTTCTTC.

V usage is TRBV6-5 and J usage is TRBJ2-7, with TRBD1 matching over 9 bases. V lost 6 bases and J lost 6; bases outside the gene matches: 6. Germline lookup yields CDR1 MNHEY and CDR2 SVGAGI. The CDR3 is made up of 13 amino acids. The CDR3 spells CASSPGQGGEQYF. CDR3 bases: TGTGCCAGCAGCCCGGGACAGGGCGGCGAGCAGTACTTC.

The chain recombines TRBV30 with TRBJ1-4; D may be TRBD1 (5 bases). Between the trimmed V and J ends, which lost 3 bases and 5 bases, there was a span of 16 bases. The CDR3 runs 15 residues. The V gene's germline CDR1 is GTSNPN and CDR2 SVGIG (reference sequence). The CDR3 DNA is TGTGCCTGGAGACGGGCGGGGGGAAGGAATGAAAAACTGTTTTTT. It encodes CAWRRAGGRNEKLFF. Full variable domain (outside the CDR3, taken from reference TRBV30 and TRBJ1-4): SQTIHQWPATLVQPVGSPLSLECTVEGTSNPNLYWYRQAAGRGLQLLFYSVGIGQISSEVPQNLSASRPQDRQFILSSKKLLLSDSGFYLCAWRRAGGRNEKLFFGSGTQLSVL.

V gene TRBV10-3 combines with J gene TRBJ2-2, with 7 bases identical to TRBD1. The CDR3 length is 15 residues. The junction had 8 bases not matched to a gene; V was cut back by 10 bases and J by 0 bases. CDR1 and CDR2 from the germline V gene are ENHRY and SYGVKD. The CDR3 nucleotides are TGTGCCACCGAGACCGACAGGGCGAACACCGGGGAGCTGTTTTTT. The encoded protein is CATETDRANTGELFF.

This clone was seen a single time. The rearrangement joins TRBV11-3 to TRBJ2-1; no clear D gene. Trimming left V 5 bases short and J 6 bases short, with 11 bases between. CDR1 SGHNT and CDR2 YENEEA come from the germline V gene. The CDR3 is 13 amino acids. This chain's CDR3 is CASSTLEGNEQFF. The CDR3 DNA reads TGTGCCAGCAGCACCCTAGAAGGCAATGAGCAGTTCTTC.

The rearrangement joins TRBV2 to TRBJ1-1; D is ambiguous. Trimming removed 8 bases from V and 4 bases from J, with 14 bases in between. CDR3 length: 13 amino acids. CDR1 is SNHLY, CDR2 FYNNEI, per germline. The CDR3 coding sequence is TGTGCCAGCGGTGGGGAGAGGCGCACTGAAGCTTTCTTT. Its protein is CASGGERRTEAFF.

The genes are TRBV6-4 and TRBJ2-7, with D uncertain. Trimming removed 2 bases at V and 5 bases at J, with 10 bases between. Germline lookup yields CDR1 MRHNA and CDR2 SNTAGT. The CDR3 runs to 13 residues. The CDR3 nucleotides read TGTGCCAGCAGTGACGGGAAAAAAAACGAGCAGTACTTC. Its translation: CASSDGKKNEQYF.

This sequence joins TRBV18 and TRBJ2-7; no clear D. V was cut by 2 bases and J by 4 bases, with 9 bases left in between. The CDR3 has 13 residues. Germline lookup yields CDR1 KGHSH and CDR2 LQKENI. In DNA form, the CDR3 reads TGTGCCAGCTCACCAGATAGTAATTACGAGCAGTACTTC. Protein product: CASSPDSNYEQYF.

This chain joins TRBV29-1 and TRBJ2-1; possible D gene TRBD1, 5 bases. In germline, CDR1 is SQVTM, CDR2 ANQGSEA. The CDR3 loop spans 13 amino acids. V lost 7 bases and J lost 7, with 17 bases in between. The DNA of the CDR3 is TGCAGCGGTTACAGGAGCATAGGGAATGAGCAGTTCTTC. Protein product: CSGYRSIGNEQFF.

The chain has TRBV5-1 and TRBJ1-2; D call uncertain. V was cut by 5 bases and J by 7 bases, with 21 bases left in between. The CDR3 is 15 residues long. Per germline, CDR1 SGHRS and CDR2 YFSETQ. CDR3 sequence (DNA): TGCGCCAGCAGGGTTGAGGTTGCGGTTCTCTCTGGCTACACCTTC. Encoded protein: CASRVEVAVLSGYTF.

This chain links TRBV10-3 with TRBJ1-1; possibly TRBD1 for D (6 bases). Germline values: CDR1 ENHRY, CDR2 SYGVKD. The CDR3 is 12 residues long. V was clipped by 11 bases and J by 7 bases, with 17 bases between them. The CDR3, as DNA: TGTGCCGCTAGACAGGATTATGGTGAAGCTTTCTTT. Translating it yields CAARQDYGEAFF.

This clone was seen at least ten times. The genes are TRBV5-1 and TRBJ2-1; no definite D call. The CDR3 contains 13 residues. V shed 0 bases and J shed 6 bases, with 7 bases lying between them. Germline assignment: CDR1 SGHRS and CDR2 YFSETQ. CDR3 residues: CASSLEPVNEQFF. The CDR3 bases are TGCGCCAGCAGCTTGGAACCGGTCAATGAGCAGTTCTTC.

The chain combines TRBV9 with TRBJ2-3; no clear D. The CDR3 runs to 14 residues. The ends were cut back, 3 bases at V and 2 bases at J, with 10 bases in the middle. Per germline, CDR1 SGDLS and CDR2 YYNGEE. CDR3 DNA: TGTGCCAGCAGCGAACAGTTGATCACAGATACGCAGTATTTT. This encodes CASSEQLITDTQYF.

V and J are TRBV5-6 and TRBJ1-5, with D maybe TRBD1 (5 bases). Trimming left V 2 bases short and J 0 bases short, with 15 bases between. Looked up from germline, CDR1 is SGHDT and CDR2 is YYEEEE. CDR3 size: 17 residues. The CDR3 bases are TGTGCCAGCAGCTTAAGGGGTCGGGCAGCTAGCAATCAGCCCCAGCATTTT. Translation: CASSLRGRAASNQPQHF.

This rearrangement joins TRBV19 to TRBJ1-5, with unresolved D. V lost 7 bases and J lost 1, with 11 bases in between. Germline V gene lookup returns CDR1 LNHDA and CDR2 SQIVND (reference sequence). There are 14 residues in the CDR3. The CDR3 nucleotides read TGTGCCAGTAACGTGCGTGGGAGCAATCAGCCCCAGCATTTT. Protein sequence: CASNVRGSNQPQHF.

The gene calls are TRBV18 and TRBJ2-7; perhaps D is TRBD1 or TRBD2 (5 bases each). Trimming took off 5 bases at V and 3 bases at J, with 17 bases between the two ends. The CDR3 runs 15 residues. From germline, CDR1 is KGHSH and CDR2 LQKENI. This CDR3 reads CASSESGTPGYEQYF. CDR3 sequence (DNA): TGTGCCAGCTCAGAGTCCGGGACCCCAGGCTACGAGCAGTACTTC.

This chain joins TRBV7-8 and TRBJ2-2; 8 bases agree with TRBD1. V lost 1 base to trimming and J lost 4 bases; unmatched junction nucleotides: 5. Germline values: CDR1 SGHVS, CDR2 FQNEAQ. CDR3 size: 16 residues. CDR3 residues: CASSLDRGRVTGELFF. CDR3 nucleotide sequence: TGTGCCAGCAGCTTAGACAGGGGGAGAGTCACCGGGGAGCTGTTTTTT.